Sequencing of this T cell receptor (beta chain) was carried out in a study of shared clonotypes between healthy human individuals. Produced via immunoSEQ multiplex PCR; TCRdb's table is partial and in-frame only. This sample carries nearly 500,000 clones, 76% of them seen once, and the ten largest clones take 10% to 15%. CDR3 length: 15 residues. The junction had 8 bases not matched to a gene; V was cut back by 4 bases and J by 4 bases. Germline V gene sequence: CDR1 SGHDT, CDR2 YYEEEE. V usage is TRBV5-6 and J usage is TRBJ2-7; TRBD1 matches at 10 bases. Sequenced material: PBMCs. The TCR originated in a woman between 40 and 50 years old in good health. Some clones in this sample may be carry-over from other donors' samples. CDR3 in DNA: TGTGCCAGCAGCCCTGGGACAGGGGAAAGTTACGAGCAGTACTTC. Protein: CASSPGTGESYEQYF.